This T cell receptor (beta chain) was identified during a study of shared clonotypes between healthy human individuals (dated by TCRdb to 2019 to 2021). For context, the study as a whole: A few men and two women, aged 18 to 49 years, made up the cohort. Per donor, three plates each were used for CD4 naive and CD4 memory, two for CD8 naive, and one for CD8 memory. To estimate repertoire size and how much clonotype sharing occurs between individuals, the study deeply sequenced the blood TCR repertoires of about five healthy adults. To increase sequencing depth and limit assay-specific biases, different laboratories used diverse techniques to prepare libraries and sequence TCR repertoires. Leukapheresis yielded between about 0.85 and 9 billion PBMCs per donor. On the study overall, not on this receptor specifically: Incomplete sequencing was indicated by rarefaction of sorted-subset datasets, despite the large sequencing depth. The genetic and exposure-history diversity represented was limited by the small number of donors. Naive subsets generally had larger estimated clonotype richness than memory subsets. When several donors were compared, the shared fraction of clonotypes was around 4.6% for naive CD4, around 3.6% for naive CD8, 2.3% for memory CD4, and 0.4% for memory CD8. Sampling was restricted to blood, and TCR repertoires in tissues likely differ from the TCR repertoires found in blood. Pairwise subsampling indicated that sequencing depth was expected to affect the degree of clonotype sharing among donors. Compared with non-shared clonotypes, clonotypes shared by all four sorted-subset donors had higher generation probabilities.

TCR CDR3 regions were amplified from genomic DNA by multiplex PCR using the deep immunoSEQ assay. Genomic DNA extracted from each cell subset was distributed evenly over all wells of several immunoSEQ 96-well plates, and each plate served as one replicate. Each replicate PCR for sorted subsets received 200 ng genomic DNA, equal to 30,000 or so T cell genomes. Purified libraries were measured with a Qubit 3.0 fluorometer, size-checked on a Bioanalyzer 2100, and measured again with the KAPA Library Quantification kit. Each immunoSEQ 96-well plate was sequenced on its own single-read 150-cycle Illumina NextSeq 550 flow cell. As for how the authors treated the data: Because the immunoSEQ output included only junctional sequences and no quality scores, the filtering could not be the same as the filtering used for full-length reads. To assign V/J genes and CDR3, sequences were annotated against IMGT germline references using PyIR, a Python wrapper for IgBLAST v1.9. Reads were filtered out if the reads had weak V/J assignments (E-value above 1e-6), no CDR3, stop codons, out-of-frame junctions, or ambiguous translated residues. V3J clonotypes were defined as sequences sharing an identical inferred V gene, J gene, and CDR3 amino acid sequence. To compute the percentage overlap between repertoires, the number of shared unique clonotypes was divided by the size of the smaller repertoire. Three approaches were used to assess repertoire richness: RTK rarefaction, the Chao1 estimator, and Recon v2.1 estimates of unobserved clonotypes. Generation probabilities were computed with OLGA for all TCRbeta clonotypes obtained by the gDNA method from a handful of donors. In TCRdb, the immuneACCESS table is reduced to in-frame sequences with V and J assigned. These tables do not hold every clone; where another copy was compared, an unresolved V gene accounts for under half, and the others remain unexplained. V, J and clone size derive from that table, while D and trimming were established from the DNA sequence. The sample data list about 2 million clones, and 85% to 95% of these were observed just once. The ten largest make up 0.1% to 0.15% of the sample.

Donors were healthy HIV-negative adults with no recently reported acute infections or vaccinations. All donors were Caucasian adults living in Nashville, Tennessee, USA. Magnetic negative selection was used to enrich CD4+ T cells, after which naive cells were positively selected on CD45RA and the negative fraction became the memory subset. Blood was obtained by leukapheresis, after which PBMCs were separated by Ficoll-Histopaque density gradient centrifugation and cryopreserved in liquid nitrogen vapor phase. Analytical flow cytometry was used to check the purity and quantity of each magnetically sorted T cell population. Genomic DNA was isolated from each sorted fraction and quantified by UV absorbance on a Nanodrop 2000c. A word on this clone: The antigen this receptor binds is unknown. No base quality information exists; no much larger clone differs at one position. Other DNA sequences in this sample translate to the same CDR3.

Based on the germline V gene (reference sequence), the CDR1 and CDR2 sequences are GTSNPN and SVGIG. The CDR3 contains 12 residues, cysteine and phenylalanine counted. Only the CDR3 portion is preserved as DNA: 36 bases, with reading frame beginning at the first base. Trimming takes 0 bases from V and 1 base from J, and the germline ends sit 1 base apart. This sequence originates from a man aged 18 to 30 in good health. The rearranged chain carries TRBV30 and TRBJ2-1; the D gene assignment is ambiguous. The specimen was naive CD4+ T cells sorted from blood. Taken with the paper, the label for cell subset or site translates to: CD45RA+ positively selected. The DNA is TGTGCCTGGAGTGTATCCTACAATGAGCAGTTCTTC. Translated, this is CAWSVSYNEQFF. When the CDR3 is completed using the reference TRBV30 and TRBJ2-1 genes on either side, the full variable domain is SQTIHQWPATLVQPVGSPLSLECTVEGTSNPNLYWYRQAAGRGLQLLFYSVGIGQISSEVPQNLSASRPQDRQFILSSKKLLLSDSGFYLCAWSVSYNEQFFGPGTRLTVL.